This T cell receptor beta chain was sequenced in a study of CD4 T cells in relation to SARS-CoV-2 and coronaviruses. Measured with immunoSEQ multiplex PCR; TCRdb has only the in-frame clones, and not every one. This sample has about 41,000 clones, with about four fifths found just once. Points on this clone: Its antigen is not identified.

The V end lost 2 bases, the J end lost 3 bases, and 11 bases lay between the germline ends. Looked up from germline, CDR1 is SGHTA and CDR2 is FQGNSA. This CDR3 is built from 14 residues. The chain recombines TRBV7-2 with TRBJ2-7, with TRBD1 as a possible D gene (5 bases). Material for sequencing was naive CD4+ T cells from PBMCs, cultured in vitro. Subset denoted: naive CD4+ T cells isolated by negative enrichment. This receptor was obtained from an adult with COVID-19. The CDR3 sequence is CASSLLPGNYEQYF. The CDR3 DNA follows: TGTGCCAGCAGCTTACTCCCAGGGAACTACGAGCAGTACTTC.